This passage covers 13 T cell receptor beta chains from one sample sequenced in a study of blood T cell repertoires in COVID-19. Repertoires were generated with immunoSEQ multiplex PCR, while TCRdb's copy carries only in-frame clones and drops some. The sample shows 120,000 to 150,000 clones, approximately 84% of them seen only once. The sample taken for sequencing was peripheral blood. Source of these receptors: a woman aged 80 or older in a cohort sampled during active or convalescent COVID-19.

The chain is built from TRBV5-1 and TRBJ1-1; a weak D match, TRBD1 (6 bases). Trimming cost V 0 bases and J 1 base, with 7 bases left between them. CDR1 SGHRS and CDR2 YFSETQ come from the germline V gene. The CDR3 extends over 14 amino acids. CDR3 loop: CASSLAGQNTEAFF. In DNA form, the CDR3 reads TGCGCCAGCAGCTTGGCGGGACAGAACACTGAAGCTTTCTTT.

The genes are TRBV27 and TRBJ1-2; D might be TRBD1 (6 bases). V was pared by 2 bases and J by 6 bases, with 10 bases between. The CDR3 is made up of 13 amino acids. Per the germline V gene, CDR1 is MNHEY and CDR2 is SMNVEV (reference sequence). This chain's CDR3 is CASSLAGGNGYTF. In DNA, the CDR3 is TGTGCCAGCAGTTTAGCGGGGGGCAATGGCTACACCTTC.

CDR3: CASSLDGGRNEQFF. The DNA for the CDR3 is TGCGCCAGCAGCTTGGACGGCGGTAGAAATGAGCAGTTCTTC. The V and J genes are TRBV5-1 and TRBJ2-1, with D uncertain. Per germline, CDR1 SGHRS and CDR2 YFSETQ. Trimming removed 0 bases from V and 7 bases from J, with 11 bases in between. The CDR3 length is 14 residues.

This chain connects TRBV5-4 to TRBJ1-2; 7 nucleotides agree with TRBD1. Germline CDR1 is SGHNT and CDR2 is YYREEE (reference sequence). CDR3 length equals 16 residues. The junction had 13 bases not matched to a gene; V was cut back by 4 bases and J by 4 bases. The CDR3 nucleotides are TGTGCCAGCAGCCCGTTACCAAGGACAGGCGTCTATGGCTACACCTTC. This encodes CASSPLPRTGVYGYTF.

This sequence joins TRBV27 and TRBJ1-1, with TRBD1 matching 8 bases. Trimming removed 6 bases from V and 5 bases from J; junction bases left unmatched: 5. Germline assignment: CDR1 MNHEY and CDR2 SMNVEV (reference sequence). This CDR3 contains 13 residues. CDR3 sequence: CASRTGASTEAFF. CDR3 DNA: TGTGCCAGCAGGACAGGGGCTAGTACTGAAGCTTTCTTT.

This chain links TRBV6-5 with TRBJ1-6; possibly TRBD1 for D (6 bases). The germline V and J ends were trimmed by 5 bases and 14 bases, with 22 bases remaining between them. CDR1 and CDR2 (germline): MNHEY, SVGAGI. The CDR3 is made up of 15 amino acids. CDR3 sequence reads: CASSPPQGQYSTLHF. In nucleotides, the CDR3 is TGTGCCAGCAGTCCACCACAGGGACAATATTCGACCCTCCACTTT.

The rearrangement links TRBV5-6 to TRBJ2-7; 9 bases are a match to TRBD2. Germline trimming cut 4 bases from V and 6 bases from J; bases unmatched to any gene: 14. Germline V CDR1 and CDR2: SGHDT, YYEEEE. This CDR3 contains 16 residues. The CDR3 coding sequence is TGTGCCAGCAGCCAGGTTTTGCGGGGGGGAATCGGCGAGCAGTACTTC. Translated, it gives CASSQVLRGGIGEQYF. The full variable domain, completed using reference TRBV5-6 and TRBJ2-7, is DAGVTQSPTHLIKTRGQQVTLRCSPKSGHDTVSWYQQALGQGPQFIFQYYEEEERQRGNFPDRFSGHQFPNYSSELNVNALLLGDSALYLCASSQVLRGGIGEQYFGPGTRLTVT.

This rearrangement joins TRBV14 to TRBJ1-2; TRBD1 is a possible D gene (6 bases). The V end was cut by 4 bases, the J end by 4 bases, with 16 bases between. Germline CDR1 is SGHDN and CDR2 is FVKESK. The CDR3 is 15 amino acids. The CDR3 nucleotides are TGTGCCAGCAGCCTACACAGGGATTGGCTCTATGGCTACACCTTC. Translation gives CASSLHRDWLYGYTF.

The V call is TRBV27, the J call TRBJ2-1; 9 bases fit TRBD1. Germline lookup yields CDR1 MNHEY and CDR2 SMNVEV (reference sequence). After removal of 3 bases from V and 9 bases from J, the junction contained 6 bases not matched to a gene. This CDR3 contains 14 residues. CDR3 sequence reads: CASSFQDRGGEQFF. The CDR3 DNA is TGTGCCAGCAGTTTCCAGGACAGGGGCGGTGAGCAGTTCTTC.

This chain uses TRBV28 with TRBJ2-6, with 7 bases fitting TRBD1. CDR1 is MDHEN and CDR2 is SYDVKM in the germline V gene. The CDR3 contains 15 residues. Trimming at V came to 7 bases and at J to 2 bases, leaving 5 bases not matched to a gene. The chain's CDR3 is CASKGGEAGANVLTF. DNA of the CDR3: TGTGCCAGCAAAGGGGGCGAGGCTGGGGCCAACGTCCTGACTTTC.

This clone has just a few counts. This chain joins TRBV6-2 or TRBV6-3 and TRBJ2-1; 9 bases are a match to TRBD1. The CDR3 covers 15 residues. With V trimmed by 0 bases and J by 5 bases, 2 bases remained unmatched. CDR1 and CDR2 from the germline V gene are MNHEY and SVGEGT. The CDR3 DNA sequence: TGTGCCAGCAGTTACTCGGGACAGGGTAACAATGAGCAGTTCTTC. Translated: CASSYSGQGNNEQFF.

The chain links TRBV7-9 to TRBJ1-2; possible D gene TRBD1, 6 bases. The V gene lost 2 bases and the J gene lost 8 bases, with 12 bases spanning the gap. The CDR3 contains 13 residues. Germline lookup yields CDR1 SEHNR and CDR2 FQNEAQ (reference sequence). CDR3 in amino acids: CASSLSGVKGYTF. DNA for the CDR3: TGTGCCAGCAGCTTATCAGGGGTGAAGGGCTACACCTTC. Together with reference TRBV7-9 and TRBJ1-2, the CDR3 gives the full variable domain: DTGVSQNPRHKITKRGQNVTFRCDPISEHNRLYWYRQTLGQGPEFLTYFQNEAQLEKSRLLSDRFSAERPKGSFSTLEIQRTEQGDSAMYLCASSLSGVKGYTFGSGTRLTVV.

This chain links TRBV6-6 with TRBJ2-1; 7 nucleotides align to TRBD1. In germline, CDR1 is MNHNY, CDR2 SVGAGI (reference sequence). The J segment lost 0 bases and the V segment lost 6 bases, leaving 5 bases of the junction unmatched. This CDR3 has 15 amino acids. Here the CDR3 reads CASRKGDSSYNEQFF. CDR3 DNA sequence: TGTGCCAGCAGGAAAGGGGACAGCTCCTACAATGAGCAGTTCTTC.